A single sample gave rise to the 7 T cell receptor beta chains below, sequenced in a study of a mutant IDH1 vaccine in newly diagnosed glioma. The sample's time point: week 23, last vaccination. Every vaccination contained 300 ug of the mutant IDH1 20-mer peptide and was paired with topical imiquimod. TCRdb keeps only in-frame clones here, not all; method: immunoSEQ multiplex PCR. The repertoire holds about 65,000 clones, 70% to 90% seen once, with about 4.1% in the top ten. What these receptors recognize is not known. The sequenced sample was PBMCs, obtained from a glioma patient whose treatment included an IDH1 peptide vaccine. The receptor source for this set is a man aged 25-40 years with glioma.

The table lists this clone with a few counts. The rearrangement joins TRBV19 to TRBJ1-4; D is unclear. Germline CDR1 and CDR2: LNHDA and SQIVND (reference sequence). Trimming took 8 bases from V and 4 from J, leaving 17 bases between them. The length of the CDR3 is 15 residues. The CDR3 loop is CASLAQPRRNEKLFF. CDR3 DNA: TGTGCCAGTTTGGCACAGCCAAGACGTAATGAAAAACTGTTTTTT.

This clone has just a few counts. This chain's CDR3 is CAISESGLPRAFF. In DNA form, the CDR3 reads TGTGCCATCAGTGAGTCGGGCCTGCCTCGGGCTTTCTTT. The chain couples TRBV10-3 to TRBJ1-1; D ambiguous. The CDR3 length is 13 residues. In germline, CDR1 is ENHRY, CDR2 SYGVKD. The V end lost 0 bases, the J end lost 11 bases, and 13 bases lay between the germline ends.

This CDR3 reads CASSRQGSDTEAFF. The CDR3 region has the DNA TGTGCCAGCAGCCGACAGGGGAGTGACACTGAAGCTTTCTTT. The chain combines TRBV7-9 with TRBJ1-1, with 8 bases identical to TRBD1. The CDR3 has 14 residues. Germline lookup yields CDR1 SEHNR and CDR2 FQNEAQ (reference sequence). V was clipped by 5 bases and J by 3 bases; unmatched bases: 5.

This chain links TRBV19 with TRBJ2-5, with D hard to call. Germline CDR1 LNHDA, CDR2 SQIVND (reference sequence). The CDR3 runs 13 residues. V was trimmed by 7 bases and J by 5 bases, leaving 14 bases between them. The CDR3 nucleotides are TGTGCCAGTACCCCAACACCTGGGGAGACCCAGTACTTC. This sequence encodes CASTPTPGETQYF.

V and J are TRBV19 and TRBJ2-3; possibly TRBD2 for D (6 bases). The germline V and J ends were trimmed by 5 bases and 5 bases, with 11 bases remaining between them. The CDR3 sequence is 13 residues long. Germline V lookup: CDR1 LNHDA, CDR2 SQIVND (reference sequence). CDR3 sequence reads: CASSVGLQDTQYF. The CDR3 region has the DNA TGTGCCAGTAGTGTGGGACTCCAAGATACGCAGTATTTT.

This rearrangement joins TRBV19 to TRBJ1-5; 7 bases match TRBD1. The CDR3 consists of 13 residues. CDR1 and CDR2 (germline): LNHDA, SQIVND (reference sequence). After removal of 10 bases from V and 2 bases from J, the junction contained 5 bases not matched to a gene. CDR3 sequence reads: CATRDRGNQPQHF. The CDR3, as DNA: TGTGCCACCCGAGACAGGGGCAATCAGCCCCAGCATTTT. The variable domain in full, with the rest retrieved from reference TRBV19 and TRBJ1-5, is DGGITQSPKYLFRKEGQNVTLSCEQNLNHDAMYWYRQDPGQGLRLIYYSQIVNDFQKGDIAEGYSVSREKKESFPLTVTSAQKNPTAFYLCATRDRGNQPQHFGDGTRLSIL.

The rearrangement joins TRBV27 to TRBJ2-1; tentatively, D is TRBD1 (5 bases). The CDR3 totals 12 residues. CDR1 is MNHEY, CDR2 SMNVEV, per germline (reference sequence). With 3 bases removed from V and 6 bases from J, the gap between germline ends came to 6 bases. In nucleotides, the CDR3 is TGTGCCAGCAGTTTTACAGGCAATGAGCAGTTCTTC. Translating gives CASSFTGNEQFF.